These 7 T cell receptor beta chains share one sample of origin, sequenced in a study of beta chain features in type 1 diabetes. cDNA synthesis used the whole RNA isolate, giving expressed TCRB sequences. Sequenced by immunoSEQ multiplex PCR; TCRdb stores in-frame clones only, minus some. The sample includes hundreds of thousands of clones, roughly 15% of them seen just once. Source material: central memory CD4+ T cells from blood. These receptors were collected from a young man in good health.

CDR3 bases: TGTGCCAGTAGCGCTGGGGCCCGCTATGGCTACACCTTC. This gives the protein CASSAGARYGYTF. The V gene is TRBV19, the J gene TRBJ1-2; D is possibly TRBD1 (5 bases). V was trimmed by 6 bases and J by 4 bases, leaving 12 bases between them. CDR1 is LNHDA, CDR2 SQIVND, per germline (reference sequence). CDR3 length equals 13 residues. The variable domain in full, with the rest retrieved from reference TRBV19 and TRBJ1-2, is DGGITQSPKYLFRKEGQNVTLSCEQNLNHDAMYWYRQDPGQGLRLIYYSQIVNDFQKGDIAEGYSVSREKKESFPLTVTSAQKNPTAFYLCASSAGARYGYTFGSGTRLTVV.

V gene TRBV18 combines with J gene TRBJ2-1; D is perhaps TRBD1 (6 bases). The germline V gene has CDR1 KGHSH and CDR2 LQKENI. The CDR3 length is 15 residues. With 4 bases removed from V and 4 bases from J, the gap between germline ends came to 14 bases. The CDR3 loop reads CASSLQGQHYNEQFF. The DNA for the CDR3 is TGTGCCAGCTCACTACAGGGCCAACATTACAATGAGCAGTTCTTC.

The sample holds many counts of this clone. The rearrangement links TRBV4-3 to TRBJ1-5; tentatively, D is TRBD1 (5 bases). The V end was cut by 1 base, the J end by 2 bases, with 12 bases between. In germline, CDR1 is LGHNA, CDR2 YSLEER. This CDR3 has 16 amino acids. The CDR3, as DNA: TGCGCCAGCAGCCAAGTTGCGGGGACTCGCAATCAGCCCCAGCATTTT. Translating it yields CASSQVAGTRNQPQHF.

The rearrangement uses TRBV4-3 and TRBJ2-7, with D tentatively TRBD1 (6 bases). Germline V lookup: CDR1 LGHNA, CDR2 YSLEER. V was trimmed by 4 bases and J by 0 bases, leaving 10 bases between them. The CDR3 loop spans 14 amino acids. CDR3 nucleotides: TGCGCCAGCAGCCGGGGGCCCAGCTCCTACGAGCAGTACTTC. Protein sequence: CASSRGPSSYEQYF.

In this sample, this clone turned up a few times. The genes are TRBV7-2 and TRBJ2-2; D is perhaps TRBD1 (6 bases). V was shortened by 7 bases and J by 6 bases, with 24 bases between the two germline ends. Germline loops: CDR1 SGHTA, CDR2 FQGNSA. The CDR3 loop spans 17 amino acids. The CDR3 loop reads CASTQVGAGPRSGELFF. CDR3 coding DNA: TGTGCCAGCACCCAGGTGGGGGCGGGCCCCCGATCCGGGGAGCTGTTTTTT.

The V gene is TRBV5-1, the J gene TRBJ2-3; D tentatively reads TRBD1 or TRBD2 (5 bases each). Germline CDR1 reads SGHRS; CDR2 reads YFSETQ. This CDR3 spans 15 amino acids. Deletions cut 0 bases from V and 1 base from J, with 9 bases between. Written as DNA, the CDR3 is TGCGCCAGCAGCTTGGGAGGGGTCCGCACAGATACGCAGTATTTT. Translated: CASSLGGVRTDTQYF.

The rearrangement joins TRBV6-1 to TRBJ1-1; TRBD1 is a possible D gene (6 bases). The V and J ends lost 1 base and 9 bases respectively, with 12 bases between them. There are 13 residues in the CDR3. The V gene's germline CDR1 is MNHNS and CDR2 SASEGT. CDR3 sequence (DNA): TGTGCCAGCAGTGAAGGAGGGGGGGTGAAAGCTTTCTTT. Its translation: CASSEGGGVKAFF.